This T cell receptor beta chain was profiled in a study of tumor and adjacent non-tumor tissue in lung cancer (dated by TCRdb to 2017 to 2018). Describing the broader study: The cohort included more than 9 adenocarcinoma, a couple of squamous cell carcinoma and 1 small cell lung cancer patients. For each patient, one tumor sample and one normal lung sample were taken, giving thirty paired specimens that underwent TCRbeta CDR3 sequencing. Bulk TCRbeta repertoires were compared between lung tumor tissue and matched distant non-tumor lung tissue obtained from around 16 lung cancer patients. The approximately 15 enrolled patients, of whom about 10 were men and 5 were women, were aged about 31 to 85 years and were diagnosed with TNM stage I to III disease. A total of 95 million to 150 million productive TCRbeta reads were generated by sequencing, corresponding to an average of approximately 4 million reads per sample. Study-wide findings and limitations: The top 100 clones made up a significantly larger cumulative share of the repertoire in normal lung than in tumor tissue. Peripheral blood was not sequenced, so blood TCRbeta repertoires were not examined in the lung cancer patients of the study. The cohort had only approximately 16 patients, and the authors noted that larger samples and more detailed clinical data are needed. Tumor tissue showed significantly greater TCR diversity (inverse Simpson) than normal lung tissue (roughly 390 vs 170, P = 0.0075, Mann-Whitney U test). Neither the sequencing platform nor unique molecular identifiers are named or mentioned anywhere in the methods. Younger patients had significantly higher TCR diversity, and higher tumor TCR diversity was associated with shorter overall and disease-free survival.

RNA was extracted from bulk unsorted tissue and checked for quality with a NanoDrop ND-1000 and an Agilent 2100. Newly diagnosed lung cancer patients without prior chemotherapy who had been admitted for thoracic surgery in China between August and November 2014 were enrolled as donors. The study excluded patients who had received radiotherapy or chemotherapy before or who had another cancer at the same time. Pieces of surgical tissue measuring about 1-2 cm3 were kept in RNAlater solution and held at -80 degrees C until needed. The library was obtained by multiplex PCR. TCRdb lists the instrument as Illumina HiSeq 2500. Following protocols modified from ARM-PCR, the researchers constructed TCRbeta libraries through three rounds of nested PCR with primers (Table S4). PCR products of 200-500 bp were gel-excised and purified with the QIAquick gel extraction kit before sequencing. The paper's processing steps were these. Reads were cleaned with Trimmomatic, merged with FLASH into complete CDR3 sequences, and assigned to V(D)J germline segments with MiTCR. VDJtools was used to compute clonal diversity as the inverse Simpson's index. A read counted as productive if the sequence was in-frame and lacked a premature stop codon. TCRdb's own reprocessing of the public reads used fastp at Q25 and MiXCR and kept productive beta chains. Each entry is one CDR3 protein sequence, shown with its most common DNA and genes. These V and J calls originate from TCRdb's pipeline instead of the authors' own analysis. This sample holds about 110,000 distinct CDR3 sequences; approximately 84% were observed only once. Of the sample, roughly 20% is held by the ten largest clones.

To note about this clonotype: This receptor's antigen is unknown. One end of the junction is discordant with germline, which a read error may explain.

This receptor was obtained from a man between 70 and 80 years old with non-small cell lung cancer. Sequencing was carried out using lung tumor tissue.

The nucleotide sequence is TGTGCCAGTAGCCACACCTGGATCCCTGGAAACATCATATATTTT. The encoded protein is CASSHTWIPGNIIYF. In this chain, TRBV11-2 is recombined with TRBJ1-3, with the D gene not confidently named. From a lookup of the germline V gene, CDR1 and CDR2 are SGHAT and FQNNGV. The CDR3 starts with the cysteine, ends with the phenylalanine, and has 15 residues. The retained sequence is limited to the CDR3, 45 bases, with the frame set at the first base.